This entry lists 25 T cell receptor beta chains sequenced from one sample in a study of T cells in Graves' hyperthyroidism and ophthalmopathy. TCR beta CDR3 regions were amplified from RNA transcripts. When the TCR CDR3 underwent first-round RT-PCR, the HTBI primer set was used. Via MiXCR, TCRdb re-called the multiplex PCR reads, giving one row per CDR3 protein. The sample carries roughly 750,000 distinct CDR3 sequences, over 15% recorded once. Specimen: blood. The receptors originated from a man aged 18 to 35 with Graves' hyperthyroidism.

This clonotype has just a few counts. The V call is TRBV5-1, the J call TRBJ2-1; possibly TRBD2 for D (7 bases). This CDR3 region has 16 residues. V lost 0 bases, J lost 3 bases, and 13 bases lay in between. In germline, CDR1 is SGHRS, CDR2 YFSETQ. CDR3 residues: CASSLGGRESYNEQFF. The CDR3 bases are TGCGCCAGCAGCTTGGGGGGGCGGGAGAGCTACAATGAGCAGTTCTTC.

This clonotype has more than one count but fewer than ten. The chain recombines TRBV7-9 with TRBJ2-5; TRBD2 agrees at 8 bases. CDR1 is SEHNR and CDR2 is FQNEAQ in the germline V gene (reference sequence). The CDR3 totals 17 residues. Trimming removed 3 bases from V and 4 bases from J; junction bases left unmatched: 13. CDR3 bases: TGTGCCAGCAGCTTTCCCCCCACTAGCGGAGGGCGAGAGACCCAGTACTTC. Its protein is CASSFPPTSGGRETQYF.

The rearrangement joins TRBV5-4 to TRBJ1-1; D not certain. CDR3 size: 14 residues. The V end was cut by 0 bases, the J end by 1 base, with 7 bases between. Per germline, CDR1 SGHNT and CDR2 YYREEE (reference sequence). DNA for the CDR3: TGTGCCAGCAGCTTGGCCGACAAGAACACTGAAGCTTTCTTT. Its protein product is CASSLADKNTEAFF.

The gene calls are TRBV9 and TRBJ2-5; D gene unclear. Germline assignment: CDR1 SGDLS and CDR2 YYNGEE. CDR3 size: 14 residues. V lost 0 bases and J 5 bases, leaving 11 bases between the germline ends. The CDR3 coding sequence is TGTGCCAGCAGCGTAGGATCCTTGGGGGAGACCCAGTACTTC. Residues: CASSVGSLGETQYF.

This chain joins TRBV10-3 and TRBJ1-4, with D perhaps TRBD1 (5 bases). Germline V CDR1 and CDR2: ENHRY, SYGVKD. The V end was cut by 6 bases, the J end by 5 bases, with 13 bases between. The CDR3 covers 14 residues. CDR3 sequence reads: CAIRSGTANEKLFF. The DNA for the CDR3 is TGTGCCATCAGATCCGGGACCGCGAATGAAAAACTGTTTTTT.

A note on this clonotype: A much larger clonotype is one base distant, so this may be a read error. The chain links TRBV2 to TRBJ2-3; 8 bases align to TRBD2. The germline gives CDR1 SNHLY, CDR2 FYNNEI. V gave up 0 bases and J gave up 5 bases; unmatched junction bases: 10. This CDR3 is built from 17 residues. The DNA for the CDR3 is TGTGCCAGCAGTGAAGCGCGCGCTAGCGGGCCCATAGATACGCAGTATTTT. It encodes CASSEARASGPIDTQYF.

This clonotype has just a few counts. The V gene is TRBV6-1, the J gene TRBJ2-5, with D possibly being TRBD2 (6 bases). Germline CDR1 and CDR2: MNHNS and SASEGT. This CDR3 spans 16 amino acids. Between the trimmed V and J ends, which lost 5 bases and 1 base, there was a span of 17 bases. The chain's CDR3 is CASSQNRRGPQETQYF. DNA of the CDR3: TGTGCCAGCAGTCAAAATCGGCGGGGTCCCCAAGAGACCCAGTACTTC.

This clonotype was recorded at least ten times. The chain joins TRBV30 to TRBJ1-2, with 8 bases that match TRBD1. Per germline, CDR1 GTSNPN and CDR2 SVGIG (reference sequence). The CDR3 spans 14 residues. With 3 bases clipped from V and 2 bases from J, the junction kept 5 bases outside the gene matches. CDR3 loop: CAWSQGQVNYGYTF. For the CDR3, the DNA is TGTGCCTGGAGCCAGGGACAGGTGAACTATGGCTACACCTTC.

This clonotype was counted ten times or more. DNA for the CDR3: TGCGCCAGCAGCTTGGCCAATAGCGACTTGGGGACTGAAGCTTTCTTT. This encodes CASSLANSDLGTEAFF. The rearrangement uses TRBV5-1 and TRBJ1-1; D unresolved. The CDR3 is 16 amino acids. CDR1 and CDR2 from the germline V gene are SGHRS and YFSETQ. Trimming stripped 0 bases from V and 5 bases from J, with 17 bases between.

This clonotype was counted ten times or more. CDR3 DNA: TGTGCCAGCAGTGATGGGCAGGGGCAGCCGGAAGCTTTCTTT. This codes for CASSDGQGQPEAFF. The chain links TRBV2 to TRBJ1-1; possible D gene TRBD1, 6 bases. Deletions cut 3 bases from V and 8 bases from J, with 16 bases between. Germline loops: CDR1 SNHLY, CDR2 FYNNEI. This CDR3 is built from 14 residues.

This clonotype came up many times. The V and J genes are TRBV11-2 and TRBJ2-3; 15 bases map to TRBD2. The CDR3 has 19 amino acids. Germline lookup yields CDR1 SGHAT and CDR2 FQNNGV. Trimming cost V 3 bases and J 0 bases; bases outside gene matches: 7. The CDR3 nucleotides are TGTGCCAGCAGCTTCTGGACTAGCGGGAGGGCCTATAGCACAGATACGCAGTATTTT. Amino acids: CASSFWTSGRAYSTDTQYF.

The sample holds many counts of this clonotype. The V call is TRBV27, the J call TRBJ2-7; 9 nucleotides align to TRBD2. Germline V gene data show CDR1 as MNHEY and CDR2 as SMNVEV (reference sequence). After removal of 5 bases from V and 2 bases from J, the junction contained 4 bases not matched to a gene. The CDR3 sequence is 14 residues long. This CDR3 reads CASSPRLAAYEQYF. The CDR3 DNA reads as TGTGCCAGCAGTCCCAGACTAGCGGCCTACGAGCAGTACTTC.

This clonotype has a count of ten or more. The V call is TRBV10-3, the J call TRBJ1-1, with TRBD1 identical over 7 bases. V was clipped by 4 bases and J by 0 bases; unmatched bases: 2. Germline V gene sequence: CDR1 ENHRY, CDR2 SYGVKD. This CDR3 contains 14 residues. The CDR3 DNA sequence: TGTGCCATCAGTGGGACAGGAATGAACACTGAAGCTTTCTTT. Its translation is CAISGTGMNTEAFF.

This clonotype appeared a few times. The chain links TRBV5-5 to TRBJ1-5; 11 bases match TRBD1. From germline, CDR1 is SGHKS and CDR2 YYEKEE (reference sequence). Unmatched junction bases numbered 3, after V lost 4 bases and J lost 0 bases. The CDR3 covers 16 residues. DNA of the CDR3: TGTGCCAGCAGCGGTGGGACAGGGGGTAGCAATCAGCCCCAGCATTTT. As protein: CASSGGTGGSNQPQHF.

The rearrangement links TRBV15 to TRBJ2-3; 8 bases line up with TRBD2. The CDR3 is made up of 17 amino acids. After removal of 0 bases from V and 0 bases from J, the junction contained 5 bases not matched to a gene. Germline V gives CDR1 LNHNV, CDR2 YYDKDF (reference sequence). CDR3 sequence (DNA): TGTGCCACCAGCAGAGATCAAGCGGGAGTGAGCACAGATACGCAGTATTTT. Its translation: CATSRDQAGVSTDTQYF.

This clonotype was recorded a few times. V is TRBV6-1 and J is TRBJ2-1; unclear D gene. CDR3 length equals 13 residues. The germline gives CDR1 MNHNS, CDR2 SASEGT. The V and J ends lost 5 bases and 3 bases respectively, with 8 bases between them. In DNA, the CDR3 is TGTGCCAGCAGTTCCGCCCACTACAATGAGCAGTTCTTC. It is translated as CASSSAHYNEQFF.

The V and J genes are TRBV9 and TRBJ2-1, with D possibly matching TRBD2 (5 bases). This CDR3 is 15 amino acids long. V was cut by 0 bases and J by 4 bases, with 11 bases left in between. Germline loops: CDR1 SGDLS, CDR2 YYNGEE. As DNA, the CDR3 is TGTGCCAGCAGCGTAGGTGGGAGCGGTTACAATGAGCAGTTCTTC. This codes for CASSVGGSGYNEQFF.

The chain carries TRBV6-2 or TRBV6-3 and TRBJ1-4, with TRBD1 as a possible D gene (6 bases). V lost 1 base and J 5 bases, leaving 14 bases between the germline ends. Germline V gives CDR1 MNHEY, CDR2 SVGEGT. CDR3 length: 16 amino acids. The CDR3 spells CASSYLLGAVNEKLFF. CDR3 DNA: TGTGCCAGCAGTTACTTGCTGGGGGCGGTGAATGAAAAACTGTTTTTT.

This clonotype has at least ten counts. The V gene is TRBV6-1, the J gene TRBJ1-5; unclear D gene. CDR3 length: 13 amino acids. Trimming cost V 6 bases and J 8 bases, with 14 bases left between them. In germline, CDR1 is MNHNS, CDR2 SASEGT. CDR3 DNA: TGTGCCAGCAGCGACCCTTTCTCTGAGCCCCAGCATTTT. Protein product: CASSDPFSEPQHF.

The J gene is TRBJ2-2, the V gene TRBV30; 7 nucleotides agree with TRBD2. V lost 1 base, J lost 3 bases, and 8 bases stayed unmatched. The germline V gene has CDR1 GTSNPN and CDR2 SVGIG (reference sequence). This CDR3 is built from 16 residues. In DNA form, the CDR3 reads TGTGCCTGGAGTGGCCTGTCTAGCGGTTACACCGGGGAGCTGTTTTTT. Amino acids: CAWSGLSSGYTGELFF.

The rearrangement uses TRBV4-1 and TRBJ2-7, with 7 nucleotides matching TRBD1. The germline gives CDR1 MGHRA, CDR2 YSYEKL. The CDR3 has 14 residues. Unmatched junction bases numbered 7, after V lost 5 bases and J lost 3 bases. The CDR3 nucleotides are TGCGCCAGCAGCTTTCTCCGGGACAGCTACGAGCAGTACTTC. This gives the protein CASSFLRDSYEQYF.

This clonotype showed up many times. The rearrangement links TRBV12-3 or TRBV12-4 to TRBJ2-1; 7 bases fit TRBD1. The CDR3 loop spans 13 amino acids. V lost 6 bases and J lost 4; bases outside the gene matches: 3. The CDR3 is CASREQGYNEQFF. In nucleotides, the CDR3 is TGTGCCAGCAGGGAACAGGGGTACAATGAGCAGTTCTTC.

CDR3 nucleotide sequence: TGTGCCAGCAGCTTAGCGACAGGGCCGGGAAACACCATATATTTT. It codes for CASSLATGPGNTIYF. This sequence joins TRBV7-2 and TRBJ1-3; 7 bases agree with TRBD1. With 0 bases clipped from V and 4 bases from J, the junction kept 3 bases outside the gene matches. The CDR3 loop spans 15 amino acids. Per germline, CDR1 SGHTA and CDR2 FQGNSA.

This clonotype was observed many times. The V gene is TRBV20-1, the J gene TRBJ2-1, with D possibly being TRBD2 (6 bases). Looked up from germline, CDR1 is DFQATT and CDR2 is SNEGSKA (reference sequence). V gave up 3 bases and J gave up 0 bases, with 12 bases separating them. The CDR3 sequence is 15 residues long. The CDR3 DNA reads TGCAGTGCTAGGAGCATAGCGGACTCCTACAATGAGCAGTTCTTC. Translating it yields CSARSIADSYNEQFF.

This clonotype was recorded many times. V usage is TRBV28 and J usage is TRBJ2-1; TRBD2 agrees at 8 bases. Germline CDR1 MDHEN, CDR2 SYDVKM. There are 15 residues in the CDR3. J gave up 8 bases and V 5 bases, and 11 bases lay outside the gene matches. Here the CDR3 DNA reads TGTGCCAGCAGTGCCCCCGGGACTAGTGACGATGAGCAGTTCTTC. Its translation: CASSAPGTSDDEQFF.